One and the same sample provided the 7 T cell receptor beta chains below, sequenced in a study of shared clonotypes between healthy human individuals. The repertoire was sequenced with immunoSEQ multiplex PCR; TCRdb's copy has only in-frame clones and lacks some. The sample lists roughly 1.4 million clones; roughly 98.5% were seen once. The sample taken for sequencing was naive CD4+ T cells sorted from blood. Subset defined: CD45RA+ positively selected. All receptors come from a man younger than 40 in good health.

The chain has TRBV5-6 and TRBJ1-1; tentatively, D is TRBD1 (5 bases). Looked up from germline, CDR1 is SGHDT and CDR2 is YYEEEE. The CDR3 covers 15 residues. The V end was cut by 1 base, the J end by 3 bases, with 13 bases between. CDR3 sequence (DNA): TGTGCCAGCAGCTTGTGGGGGGGATGGTACACTGAAGCTTTCTTT. It yields the protein CASSLWGGWYTEAFF.

The CDR3 spells CASSPRTGLEEKLFF. For the CDR3, the DNA is TGTGCCAGCTCACCAAGGACAGGGCTAGAGGAAAAACTGTTTTTT. J is TRBJ1-4 and V is TRBV18; 8 positions agree with TRBD1. The CDR3 consists of 15 residues. Germline assignment: CDR1 KGHSH and CDR2 LQKENI. With V trimmed by 2 bases and J by 8 bases, 7 bases remained unmatched.

DNA of the CDR3: TGCAGCGCTTCCGAGGGGGTTGGGCAGCCCCAGCATTTT. The encoded protein is CSASEGVGQPQHF. V is TRBV29-1 and J is TRBJ1-5; a possible D gene is TRBD1 (6 bases). The V and J ends lost 7 bases and 7 bases respectively, with 17 bases between them. Looked up from germline, CDR1 is SQVTM and CDR2 is ANQGSEA. There are 13 residues in the CDR3. Filled out from reference TRBV29-1 and TRBJ1-5, the complete variable domain reads SAVISQKPSRDICQRGTSLTIQCQVDSQVTMMFWYRQQPGQSLTLIATANQGSEATYESGFVIDKFPISRPNLTFSTLTVSNMSPEDSSIYLCSASEGVGQPQHFGDGTRLSIL.

V and J are TRBV7-2 and TRBJ2-2; D perhaps matches TRBD2 (5 bases). The CDR3 is made up of 16 amino acids. Trimming cost V 1 base and J 2 bases, with 11 bases left between them. In germline, CDR1 is SGHTA, CDR2 FQGNSA. CDR3 region: CASSLVGIRNTGELFF. CDR3 in DNA: TGTGCCAGCAGCTTAGTCGGGATCAGAAACACCGGGGAGCTGTTTTTT.

The chain is built from TRBV5-4 and TRBJ2-7, with 9 nucleotides matching TRBD1. Germline V gene lookup returns CDR1 SGHNT and CDR2 YYREEE (reference sequence). The CDR3 is 17 residues long. V gave up 2 bases and J gave up 4 bases; unmatched junction bases: 13. CDR3 sequence (DNA): TGTGCCAGCAGCTTTTGGACTTCGGGGACAGGGCGTTACGAGCAGTACTTC. It codes for CASSFWTSGTGRYEQYF.

This chain links TRBV7-6 with TRBJ2-3; no firm D call. The germline gives CDR1 SGHVS, CDR2 FNYEAQ. The V end lost 5 bases, the J end lost 5 bases, and 11 bases lay between the germline ends. This CDR3 has 13 amino acids. For the CDR3, the DNA is TGTGCCAGCAGCGATAACCCGGGAGATACGCAGTATTTT. This gives the protein CASSDNPGDTQYF.

The chain links TRBV5-6 to TRBJ1-2, with a tentative D call TRBD1 (6 bases). CDR1 SGHDT and CDR2 YYEEEE come from the germline V gene. The CDR3 contains 15 residues. V was trimmed by 4 bases and J by 4 bases, leaving 17 bases between them. CDR3 DNA: TGTGCCAGCAGCGAAATTTCCCGGGACACCTATGGCTACACCTTC. Amino acid sequence: CASSEISRDTYGYTF.